What follows describes a single T cell receptor beta chain. Authors' analysis steps: Scientists estimated how many nucleated cells there were by amplifying reference gene primers. Profiled with immunoSEQ multiplex PCR; TCRdb holds only in-frame clones, not every one. D and trimming come from the DNA, and the V and J calls and clone size come from that table. The sample gives 260,000 or so clones, about 80% of which show up once; 3.5% to 4% is in the top ten. Recruits, aged roughly 18 to 90 years, lived in roughly 22 US areas. Clinical history as reported by participants underpinned cohort assignment. The V gene end was trimmed by 5 bases and the J gene end by 2 bases; junction bases not matched to a gene: 11. Germline CDR1 reads GTSNPN; CDR2 reads SVGIG (reference sequence). This CDR3 contains 16 residues. This specimen belongs to a study of blood T cell repertoires in COVID-19.

The chain has TRBV30 and TRBJ2-3, with 9 bases aligning to TRBD2. What was sequenced was PBMCs or T cells enriched from blood (not recorded which). This sequence was found in a woman between 35 and 50 years old who had been exposed to COVID-19. CDR3 amino acids: CAWRLGLAGYTDTQYF. Here the CDR3 DNA reads TGTGCCTGGCGACTGGGGCTAGCGGGGTACACAGATACGCAGTATTTT.